The 22 T cell receptor beta chains listed next were all sequenced from one sample in a study of blood T cell repertoires in COVID-19. TCRdb's copy holds only in-frame clones and misses some; the assay was immunoSEQ multiplex PCR. The sample has a few hundred thousand clones, 70% to 90% seen once. Sequenced sample: PBMCs or T cells enriched from blood (not recorded which). These TCRs come from a young man who had recovered from COVID-19.

The rearrangement joins TRBV10-3 to TRBJ1-4, with a weak D call TRBD1 (6 bases). Germline CDR1 and CDR2: ENHRY and SYGVKD. The CDR3 is 13 amino acids. Between the trimmed V and J ends, which lost 7 bases and 8 bases, there was a span of 14 bases. The CDR3 DNA is TGTGCCATCACGCCAGGGGTAAACGAAAAACTGTTTTTT. Translating it yields CAITPGVNEKLFF.

V usage is TRBV6-4 and J usage is TRBJ2-5, with 10 bases fitting TRBD2. CDR3 length: 15 amino acids. Per germline, CDR1 MRHNA and CDR2 SNTAGT. V was clipped by 5 bases and J by 4 bases; unmatched bases: 7. The CDR3 region is CASSTLAGVAETQYF. The CDR3 DNA sequence: TGTGCCAGCAGTACCCTAGCGGGAGTAGCAGAGACCCAGTACTTC.

The chain employs TRBV3-1 (or the pseudogene TRBV3-2) and TRBJ1-1; 7 bases are shared with TRBD1. The CDR3 is made up of 15 amino acids. V lost 1 base to trimming and J lost 2 bases; unmatched junction nucleotides: 4. In germline, CDR1 is LGHDT, CDR2 YNNKEL (reference sequence). The DNA of the CDR3 is TGTGCCAGCAGCCAAGCGGGACAGCCCAACACTGAAGCTTTCTTT. Translation gives CASSQAGQPNTEAFF.

In DNA, the CDR3 is TGTGCCAGCAGTTTAGAGAGGGGCTACACCTTC. This encodes CASSLERGYTF. The chain uses TRBV12-3 or TRBV12-4 and TRBJ1-2; D gene unclear. This CDR3 is 11 amino acids long. The V end was cut by 1 base, the J end by 8 bases, with 5 bases between.

The chain carries TRBV5-1 and TRBJ2-7, with D possibly being TRBD1 (5 bases). The germline V gene encodes CDR1 SGHRS and CDR2 YFSETQ. The V end was cut by 0 bases, the J end by 6 bases, with 13 bases between. This CDR3 has 14 amino acids. In nucleotides, the CDR3 is TGCGCCAGCAGCTTGGATCCAGGGAAGGGCGAGCAGTACTTC. This sequence encodes CASSLDPGKGEQYF. The complete variable domain, with remaining parts taken from reference TRBV5-1 and TRBJ2-7, reads KAGVTQTPRYLIKTRGQQVTLSCSPISGHRSVSWYQQTPGQGLQFLFEYFSETQRNKGNFPGRFSGRQFSNSRSEMNVSTLELGDSALYLCASSLDPGKGEQYFGPGTRLTVT.

V usage is TRBV9 and J usage is TRBJ2-7; the D gene is possibly TRBD1 (6 bases). Germline values: CDR1 SGDLS, CDR2 YYNGEE. The CDR3 totals 14 residues. Trimming pared 4 bases from V and 1 base from J, leaving 12 bases between. As DNA, the CDR3 is TGTGCCAGCAGCCCGAGGGACAAATCCTACGAGCAGTACTTC. Its protein product is CASSPRDKSYEQYF.

The chain is built from TRBV14 and TRBJ1-2; TRBD1 matches at 7 bases. From germline, CDR1 is SGHDN and CDR2 FVKESK. The CDR3 is 13 amino acids. The V segment lost 4 bases and the J segment 7 bases; nucleotides outside the gene matches: 6. CDR3 nucleotide sequence: TGTGCCAGCAGCCCCGGGAGGGGGCTTGGCTACACCTTC. It specifies CASSPGRGLGYTF.

V and J are TRBV27 and TRBJ2-2, with a weak D call TRBD1 (6 bases). The CDR3 is 15 residues long. Germline CDR1 and CDR2: MNHEY and SMNVEV (reference sequence). The V and J ends lost 9 bases and 0 bases respectively, with 14 bases between them. CDR3 bases: TGTGCCAGTTCCAGGGACAAAGCGAACACCGGGGAGCTGTTTTTT. It encodes CASSRDKANTGELFF.

This chain links TRBV30 with TRBJ1-1, with D unresolved. V gave up 3 bases and J gave up 5 bases, with 13 bases separating them. Per germline, CDR1 GTSNPN and CDR2 SVGIG (reference sequence). The CDR3 consists of 13 residues. This CDR3 is CAWRSSGRTEAFF. The DNA for the CDR3 is TGTGCCTGGAGGTCCTCGGGGAGGACTGAAGCTTTCTTT.

This clone was seen just once. The chain uses TRBV6-5 and TRBJ2-7, with D perhaps TRBD2 (6 bases). CDR1 is MNHEY, CDR2 SVGAGI, per germline. V shed 2 bases and J shed 2 bases, with 10 bases lying between them. The CDR3 extends over 14 amino acids. CDR3 nucleotide sequence: TGTGCCAGCAGTTACGGTCCGGGGGCCTACGAGCAGTACTTC. Translation gives CASSYGPGAYEQYF.

The CDR3 DNA is TGTGCCAGCATCCTCCCCGAGGATCCGAACACTGAAGCTTTCTTT. Protein sequence: CASILPEDPNTEAFF. This chain uses TRBV11-2 with TRBJ1-1; D not resolved. V was cut by 7 bases and J by 1 base, with 16 bases left in between. The CDR3 sequence is 15 residues long. The V gene's germline CDR1 is SGHAT and CDR2 FQNNGV.

The chain is built from TRBV5-5 and TRBJ1-4, with 9 bases aligning to TRBD1. CDR3 length: 15 residues. Germline assignment: CDR1 SGHKS and CDR2 YYEKEE (reference sequence). V lost 4 bases and J lost 7; bases outside the gene matches: 8. CDR3 in amino acids: CASSVPRTGAEKLFF. DNA for the CDR3: TGTGCCAGCAGCGTCCCCAGGACAGGGGCTGAAAAACTGTTTTTT.

The V gene is TRBV28, the J gene TRBJ1-2; D unclear. Germline CDR1 and CDR2: MDHEN and SYDVKM. V lost 7 bases, J lost 0 bases, and 15 bases lay in between. This CDR3 has 15 residues. CDR3 nucleotides: TGTGCCAGCAAGTGGGCAGGCACGGCTAACTATGGCTACACCTTC. It encodes CASKWAGTANYGYTF.

V usage is TRBV2 and J usage is TRBJ2-2; 9 nucleotides align to TRBD2. The CDR3 has 15 residues. The V segment lost 5 bases and the J segment 6 bases; nucleotides outside the gene matches: 7. Germline CDR1 is SNHLY and CDR2 is FYNNEI. CDR3 protein: CASSRPGLASGELFF. In nucleotides, the CDR3 is TGTGCCAGCAGTAGACCGGGACTAGCATCCGGGGAGCTGTTTTTT.

The chain combines TRBV24-1 with TRBJ1-6; 7 positions match TRBD1. The CDR3 has 19 amino acids. CDR1 is KGHDR, CDR2 SFDVKD, per germline. V lost 5 bases to trimming and J lost 1 base; unmatched junction nucleotides: 13. The CDR3 DNA is TGTGCCACCAGTGGGGAATACAGACAGGGTGGGTCCTATAATTCACCCCTCCACTTT. Translating gives CATSGEYRQGGSYNSPLHF.

The chain uses TRBV21-1 and TRBJ2-7; the table assigns TRBD1, which was not confirmed against the DNA. TRBV21-1 is reported as a pseudogene. The CDR3 sequence is 16 residues long. The CDR3 here is CASSKALGQGAHEQYF. CDR3 coding DNA: TGTGCCAGCAGCAAAGCTTTGGGACAGGGGGCTCACGAGCAGTACTTC.

This chain uses TRBV5-4 with TRBJ1-4; D is possibly TRBD1 (5 bases). The CDR3 runs to 16 residues. Trimming took off 4 bases at V and 4 bases at J, with 17 bases between the two ends. Germline lookup yields CDR1 SGHNT and CDR2 YYREEE (reference sequence). CDR3 region: CASSRRDRGNNEKLFF. The CDR3 DNA is TGTGCCAGCAGCCGCAGGGATAGGGGCAATAATGAAAAACTGTTTTTT. The whole variable domain, remainder taken from reference TRBV5-4 and TRBJ1-4, is ETGVTQSPTHLIKTRGQQVTLRCSSQSGHNTVSWYQQALGQGPQFIFQYYREEENGRGNFPPRFSGLQFPNYSSELNVNALELDDSALYLCASSRRDRGNNEKLFFGSGTQLSVL.

The rearrangement joins TRBV3-1 (or the pseudogene TRBV3-2) to TRBJ2-3; 7 nucleotides align to TRBD2. CDR3 length: 13 residues. The germline gives CDR1 LGHDT, CDR2 YNNKEL (reference sequence). With 8 bases clipped from V and 7 bases from J, the junction kept 9 bases outside the gene matches. Here the CDR3 reads CASWGGKANTQYF. The CDR3 nucleotides read TGTGCCAGCTGGGGAGGGAAGGCAAATACGCAGTATTTT.

J is TRBJ1-1 and V is TRBV5-1; D call uncertain. V was shortened by 0 bases and J by 4 bases, with 10 bases between the two germline ends. The CDR3 covers 14 residues. CDR1 SGHRS and CDR2 YFSETQ come from the germline V gene. The CDR3 reads CASSLGMEFTEAFF. CDR3 in DNA: TGCGCCAGCAGCTTGGGTATGGAGTTCACTGAAGCTTTCTTT. The whole variable domain, remainder taken from reference TRBV5-1 and TRBJ1-1, is KAGVTQTPRYLIKTRGQQVTLSCSPISGHRSVSWYQQTPGQGLQFLFEYFSETQRNKGNFPGRFSGRQFSNSRSEMNVSTLELGDSALYLCASSLGMEFTEAFFGQGTRLTVV.

CDR3 sequence reads: CASSGRDSWAGHYGYTF. CDR3 DNA sequence: TGTGCCAGCAGTGGTCGGGACTCCTGGGCTGGGCACTATGGCTACACCTTC. The chain is built from TRBV25-1 and TRBJ1-2; tentatively, D is TRBD1 (5 bases). V shed 4 bases and J shed 3 bases, with 21 bases lying between them. The CDR3 consists of 17 residues. CDR1 and CDR2 (germline): MGHDK, SYGVNS.

V and J are TRBV5-4 and TRBJ2-1; tentatively, D is TRBD2 (7 bases). Trimming took 4 bases from V and 8 from J, leaving 19 bases between them. Germline V gene lookup returns CDR1 SGHNT and CDR2 YYREEE (reference sequence). This CDR3 spans 15 amino acids. The CDR3 here is CASSREGGLRDEQFF. In DNA, the CDR3 is TGTGCCAGCAGCAGGGAGGGGGGGCTAAGGGATGAGCAGTTCTTC.

This chain joins TRBV4-1 and TRBJ1-1; D perhaps matches TRBD1 (5 bases). The CDR3 spans 16 residues. V was trimmed by 0 bases and J by 4 bases, leaving 15 bases between them. CDR1 MGHRA and CDR2 YSYEKL come from the germline V gene. This CDR3 is CASSQDQGLFSTEAFF. The CDR3 region has the DNA TGCGCCAGCAGCCAAGATCAGGGCCTGTTCAGCACTGAAGCTTTCTTT.